Detailed here is one TCR beta chain. What it binds is not known. Assay used: immunoSEQ multiplex PCR; TCRdb lists only in-frame clones, some missing. The data show about 40,000 clones, about 86% seen once. Germline-derived CDR1 and CDR2 are SGHTA and FQGNSA. This CDR3 comprises 12 residues. Trimming left V 5 bases short and J 6 bases short, with 11 bases between. The data are from a study of lymphopenia after photon versus proton radiotherapy. Points from the study as a whole: A bigger post-nadir fall in TCR diversity correlated inversely with survival time in deceased patients.

The specimen comprised peripheral blood, sampled from a patient treated with proton-based radiotherapy. This chain uses TRBV7-2 with TRBJ2-7; tentatively, D is TRBD2 (5 bases). The TCR sequence derives from a woman aged 70 to 79 with pancreatic cancer. Some clones in this sample may be carry-over from other donors' samples. The DNA of the CDR3 is TGTGCCAGCAGCCCAGCGCGGGTCGAGCAGTACTTC. The encoded protein is CASSPARVEQYF.